What follows describes a single TCR beta chain. Its recognized antigen is unknown. Base quality data are lacking; no much larger clone is found one base away. The library came from PCR. Instrument on record: Illumina HiSeq 2500. TCR libraries were prepared with molecular barcoding, using unique molecular identifiers to normalize TCRbeta repertoire quantification. TCRdb reprocessed the public reads (quality trimming at Q25 with fastp, clone calling with MiXCR) and kept in-frame beta chains. Each CDR3 protein gets just one entry, which takes the most common genes and DNA from the rows behind it. This sample is represented by about a million distinct CDR3 sequences; about 26% of them were singletons. The ten largest clones add up to roughly 28% of the sample. The germline V gene yields MGHRA for CDR1 and YSYEKL for CDR2. Its CDR3 holds 15 amino acids, cysteine through phenylalanine. The entry retains the CDR3 DNA only, 45 bases that are in frame from base 1. At the junction V is shortened by 0 bases and J by 5 bases, with 11 bases in between.

The meaning of the sample's treatment or condition label: allogeneic hematopoietic cell transplantation with graft depleted of TCRalphabeta T cells and CD19 B cells. TCRalphabeta/CD19-depleted allogeneic hematopoietic cell grafts were given to the transplant recipients, all of whom were children. This record comes from a study of T-cell reconstitution after alpha-beta-depleted transplantation in children listed by TCRdb under 2016. About the investigation overall: Using TCR repertoire profiling, the study followed T-cell immune reconstitution in a quantitative way in children after TCRalphabeta/CD19-depleted allogeneic hematopoietic cell transplantation.

Beyond this particular receptor, the publication reports: In some patients, the high TCRbeta diversity seen at day 60 was put down to recipient T cells and intrathymic progenitors that had survived conditioning. The apparently early alphabetaT-cell count recovery about two months after transplant was reportedly dependent on only several hundred rapidly expanded clones derived from non-depleted graft cells. The frequencies of hyperexpanded clones fell over the following months, and after one year, T-cell counts and TCRbeta diversity were mostly attributed to newly produced T cells.

The V and J genes are TRBV4-1 and TRBJ2-1; no D segment can be confidently identified. Sequenced material: PBMCs, mostly from graft donor cells, taken 360 days after TCRalphabeta/CD19-depleted stem cell transplant. The receptor was derived from a boy younger than two who had a stem cell transplant for SCID, so the T cells may come from the graft donor. The CDR3 protein: CASSQDPQRNNEQFF. The DNA is as follows: TGCGCCAGCAGCCAAGATCCGCAAAGAAACAATGAGCAGTTCTTC.